Listed below are T cell receptor beta chains from one sample, sequenced in a study of memory CD4+ T cells and cytomegalovirus serostatus. The assay was immunoSEQ multiplex PCR, and TCRdb's table has in-frame clones only and misses some. This table holds 40,000 to 55,000 clones, around four fifths found once. Sequencing input: memory CD4+ T cells from blood. The receptors stem from an adult in good health and CMV-seropositive. Each CDR3 is given with its conserved first and last residue. The order of the fields is V gene, D gene, clone size, J gene, CDR3 DNA, CDR3 protein. D genes are given only for firm matches. Some rows mark clone size as missing; the rest say once, few, many or name a class of expanded clone.

v_call: TRBV2
d_call: .
clone_size: once
j_call: TRBJ1-2
cdr3_nt: TGTGCCAGCAGTCCCGCCCTCAGGGGCGGCTACACCTTC
cdr3_aa: CASSPALRGGYTF

v_call: TRBV2
d_call: .
clone_size: .
j_call: TRBJ2-7
cdr3_nt: TGTGCCAGCAGTGTCTCCCAGGGAGGCGAGCAGTACTTC
cdr3_aa: CASSVSQGGEQYF

v_call: TRBV4-2
d_call: TRBD2
clone_size: .
j_call: TRBJ2-7
cdr3_nt: TGTGCCAGCAGCCAAGAGAGTTTTGCTAGCGGGGGGTCCTACGAGCAGTACTTC
cdr3_aa: CASSQESFASGGSYEQYF

v_call: TRBV25-1
d_call: .
clone_size: .
j_call: TRBJ2-7
cdr3_nt: TGTGCCAGCAGTGAATTCTCCGGGGGCCCCTACGAGCAGTACTTC
cdr3_aa: CASSEFSGGPYEQYF

v_call: TRBV9
d_call: TRBD2
clone_size: .
j_call: TRBJ2-1
cdr3_nt: TGTGCCAGCAGCGTAGTGCCCAGTAGCGGGGGGTACAATGAGCAGTTCTTC
cdr3_aa: CASSVVPSSGGYNEQFF

v_call: TRBV5-1
d_call: TRBD2
clone_size: .
j_call: TRBJ2-5
cdr3_nt: TGCGCCAGCAGCTCCGGACTAGCGGGGGGGACCGACCAAGAGACCCAGTACTTC
cdr3_aa: CASSSGLAGGTDQETQYF

v_call: TRBV6-5
d_call: .
clone_size: .
j_call: TRBJ1-6
cdr3_nt: TGTGCCAGCAAAACAGGGTCTTCACCCCTCCACTTT
cdr3_aa: CASKTGSSPLHF

v_call: TRBV14
d_call: TRBD2
clone_size: once
j_call: TRBJ2-1
cdr3_nt: TGTGCCAGCAGACCACTTGGTGGCGGGGGGGCCGTTGAGCAGTTCTTC
cdr3_aa: CASRPLGGGGAVEQFF

v_call: TRBV7-8
d_call: TRBD1
clone_size: .
j_call: TRBJ1-3
cdr3_nt: TGTGCCAGCAGCGCGAGAACAGGGGGCGCGGGAAACACCATATATTTT
cdr3_aa: CASSARTGGAGNTIYF

v_call: TRBV6-1
d_call: .
clone_size: .
j_call: TRBJ1-3
cdr3_nt: TGTGCCAGCGATCTTGGGGGCTCTGGAAACACCATATATTTT
cdr3_aa: CASDLGGSGNTIYF

v_call: TRBV11-3
d_call: .
clone_size: few
j_call: TRBJ2-2
cdr3_nt: TGTGCGAGCAGGGCTAGCGATAACGGGGAGCTGTTTTTT
cdr3_aa: CASRASDNGELFF

v_call: TRBV9
d_call: .
clone_size: .
j_call: TRBJ1-1
cdr3_nt: TGTGCCAGCAGCGTAGACCCGGCATACACTGAAGCTTTCTTT
cdr3_aa: CASSVDPAYTEAFF

v_call: TRBV5-5
d_call: TRBD1
clone_size: .
j_call: TRBJ2-7
cdr3_nt: TGTGCCAGCAGCCCCGGGACAGGGGGCAACTACGAGCAGTACTTC
cdr3_aa: CASSPGTGGNYEQYF